The 9 T cell receptor beta chains below all came from one sample that was sequenced in a study of neurological immune-mediated disorders. TCRdb ran MiXCR on the 5' RACE reads and lists one entry per CDR3 protein. This repertoire shows 14,000 or so distinct CDR3 sequences, approximately 13% found once; its top ten account for 41%. Sequences were obtained from CD8+ T cells from blood. These receptors were collected from a female donor with HTLV-1-associated myelopathy (HAM/TSP).

The table lists this clonotype with many counts. J is TRBJ2-2 and V is TRBV5-6; 11 nucleotides line up with TRBD2. The V segment lost 4 bases and the J segment 4 bases; nucleotides outside the gene matches: 12. Germline-derived CDR1 and CDR2 are SGHDT and YYEEEE. The CDR3 length is 18 residues. The CDR3 DNA sequence: TGTGCCAGCAGCCTTAGCCGAGGAGGACTAGCGGGCACCGGGGAGCTGTTTTTT. Its protein product is CASSLSRGGLAGTGELFF.

This clonotype was seen repeatedly, ten times or more. The chain employs TRBV14 and TRBJ1-1; D may be TRBD1 (5 bases). The CDR3 length is 13 residues. The V end lost 3 bases, the J end lost 3 bases, and 8 bases lay between the germline ends. CDR1 and CDR2 (germline): SGHDN, FVKESK. DNA for the CDR3: TGTGCCAGCAGCCAGACAGTTCACACTGAAGCTTTCTTT. Translation gives CASSQTVHTEAFF.

Many counts were recorded for this clonotype. CDR3 DNA: TGCGCCAGCAGTTGGCCCGGGGATCATTACGAGCAGTACTTC. It encodes CASSWPGDHYEQYF. The chain joins TRBV5-1 to TRBJ2-7; possible D gene TRBD2, 5 bases. Germline V gene lookup returns CDR1 SGHRS and CDR2 YFSETQ. The CDR3 consists of 14 residues. The V end lost 5 bases, the J end lost 4 bases, and 16 bases lay between the germline ends.

At least ten counts were recorded for this clonotype. DNA of the CDR3: TGTGCCAGCAGCCAAGCCATTGACCGGTCGGACACAGATACGCAGTATTTT. Its translation is CASSQAIDRSDTDTQYF. J is TRBJ2-3 and V is TRBV3-1; D call uncertain. Germline-derived CDR1 and CDR2 are LGHDT and YNNKEL (reference sequence). This CDR3 is built from 17 residues. Trimming shortened V by 1 base and J by 2 bases, and 16 bases separated the two germline ends.

This clonotype was picked up many times. V is TRBV7-6 and J is TRBJ1-1; D is ambiguous. This CDR3 comprises 14 residues. Between the trimmed V and J ends, which lost 3 bases and 1 base, there was a span of 9 bases. The germline V gene has CDR1 SGHVS and CDR2 FNYEAQ. The CDR3 region has the DNA TGTGCCAGCAGCTTGGGTGTGGGGAACACTGAAGCTTTCTTT. Its translation is CASSLGVGNTEAFF.

The chain is built from TRBV5-1 and TRBJ2-7; D call uncertain. CDR1 is SGHRS and CDR2 is YFSETQ in the germline V gene. V was pared by 2 bases and J by 0 bases, with 9 bases between. The CDR3 is 14 residues long. DNA of the CDR3: TGCGCCAGCAGCTTCGACGTTAGCTCCTACGAGCAGTACTTC. Protein product: CASSFDVSSYEQYF.

As for this clonotype: An end of the junction differs from the germline gene, which may be a read error. The genes are TRBV5-1 and TRBJ1-2; 9 positions match TRBD1. This CDR3 has 14 amino acids. The germline CDR1 and CDR2 sequences are SGHRS and YFSETQ. The CDR3 DNA reads TGCTCCAGCAGCGCGACAGGGGGACCCTATGGCTACACTTTC. It yields the protein CSSSATGGPYGYTF. The entire variable domain, with the rest obtained from reference TRBV5-1 and TRBJ1-2, is as follows: KAGVTQTPRYLIKTRGQQVTLSCSPISGHRSVSWYQQTPGQGLQFLFEYFSETQRNKGNFPGRFSGRQFSNSRSEMNVSTLELGDSALYLCSSSATGGPYGYTFGSGTRLTVV.

Many counts were recorded for this clonotype. The J gene is TRBJ2-1, the V gene TRBV7-6, with D perhaps being TRBD1 or TRBD2 (5 bases each). This CDR3 is 17 amino acids long. The germline V gene encodes CDR1 SGHVS and CDR2 FNYEAQ. With 1 base removed from V and 7 bases from J, the gap between germline ends came to 20 bases. The CDR3 region is CASSLVIAWDETNEQFF. The CDR3 nucleotides read TGTGCCAGCAGCTTAGTCATCGCTTGGGACGAAACTAATGAGCAGTTCTTC.

The rearrangement links TRBV27 to TRBJ2-1; 8 bases align to TRBD1. The ends lost 5 bases at V and 10 bases at J; junction bases unmatched: 10. The V gene's germline CDR1 is MNHEY and CDR2 SMNVEV (reference sequence). This CDR3 has 14 amino acids. The CDR3 here is CASSPGQGGWEQFF. DNA for the CDR3: TGTGCCAGCAGTCCTGGACAGGGTGGATGGGAGCAGTTCTTC.